The 24 T cell receptor beta chains below all came from one sample that was sequenced in a study of blood T cell repertoires in COVID-19. Profiling relied on immunoSEQ multiplex PCR, and the TCRdb table lists in-frame clones only, not all of them. The sample contains about 50,000 clones, around 86% of which appear only once. Sequencing input: peripheral blood. These receptors all come from a woman aged 60 to 75 with acute or convalescent COVID-19.

V is TRBV3-1 (or the pseudogene TRBV3-2) and J is TRBJ1-4; D possibly corresponds to TRBD1 (6 bases). Germline V gene sequence: CDR1 LGHDT, CDR2 YNNKEL (reference sequence). CDR3 length: 15 amino acids. Trimming stripped 3 bases from V and 8 bases from J, with 16 bases between. The CDR3 DNA sequence: TGTGCCAGCAGCCACCGCTCAGGGACAAGCGAAAAACTGTTTTTT. Its translation is CASSHRSGTSEKLFF.

The chain uses TRBV5-1 and TRBJ1-1; no reliable D call. V was pared by 0 bases and J by 3 bases, with 12 bases between. CDR3 length: 15 residues. The germline gives CDR1 SGHRS, CDR2 YFSETQ. The CDR3 DNA reads as TGCGCCAGCAGCTTGGTAACTACGACGGACACTGAAGCTTTCTTT. Amino acids: CASSLVTTTDTEAFF.

This clone was counted a single time. This chain uses TRBV28 with TRBJ2-7; tentatively, D is TRBD1 (5 bases). CDR1 and CDR2 from the germline V gene are MDHEN and SYDVKM. Trimming left V 6 bases short and J 3 bases short, with 15 bases between. There are 14 residues in the CDR3. The CDR3 DNA follows: TGTGCCAGCAGCGGACACCCCAATTACTACGAGCAGTACTTC. This sequence encodes CASSGHPNYYEQYF.

The chain employs TRBV9 and TRBJ1-2, with D perhaps TRBD1 (5 bases). V shed 6 bases and J shed 2 bases, with 11 bases lying between them. The CDR3 is made up of 13 amino acids. Germline V gene sequence: CDR1 SGDLS, CDR2 YYNGEE. CDR3 bases: TGTGCCAGCACCGAGACAGAGAACTATGGCTACACCTTC. Amino acid sequence: CASTETENYGYTF.

V usage is TRBV12-3 or TRBV12-4 and J usage is TRBJ2-1; unclear D gene. The CDR3 loop spans 11 amino acids. V was cut by 3 bases and J by 9 bases, with 6 bases left in between. The CDR3 DNA sequence: TGTGCCAGCAGTTTTCACACTGAGCAGTTCTTC. This translates into CASSFHTEQFF.

The chain recombines TRBV7-2 with TRBJ1-1; D unclear. V was clipped by 1 base and J by 7 bases, with 13 bases between them. CDR1 and CDR2 from the germline V gene are SGHTA and FQGNSA. The length of the CDR3 is 14 residues. The CDR3 region is CASSLGVGGFEAFF. The CDR3 DNA follows: TGTGCCAGCAGCTTAGGGGTTGGCGGATTTGAAGCTTTCTTT.

V usage is TRBV19 and J usage is TRBJ2-7; 8 bases align to TRBD1. CDR3 length: 17 amino acids. V was clipped by 4 bases and J by 2 bases; unmatched bases: 13. Germline V gene sequence: CDR1 LNHDA, CDR2 SQIVND (reference sequence). The CDR3 coding sequence is TGTGCCAGTAGTACCGGTGGACGGGGACAGGCTACCTACGAGCAGTACTTC. It codes for CASSTGGRGQATYEQYF. The variable domain in full, with the rest retrieved from reference TRBV19 and TRBJ2-7, is DGGITQSPKYLFRKEGQNVTLSCEQNLNHDAMYWYRQDPGQGLRLIYYSQIVNDFQKGDIAEGYSVSREKKESFPLTVTSAQKNPTAFYLCASSTGGRGQATYEQYFGPGTRLTVT.

This clone was counted a few times. The chain joins TRBV18 to TRBJ1-5; 9 nucleotides agree with TRBD1. The CDR3 is 19 residues long. The V gene end was trimmed by 4 bases and the J gene end by 3 bases; junction bases not matched to a gene: 16. Germline V lookup: CDR1 KGHSH, CDR2 LQKENI. CDR3 bases: TGTGCCAGCTCACTTAATCGTGGGAGGACAGGGGTTACCAATCAGCCCCAGCATTTT. It translates to CASSLNRGRTGVTNQPQHF.

V gene TRBV7-2 combines with J gene TRBJ2-3, with D possibly matching TRBD2 (6 bases). CDR3 length: 15 amino acids. V was pared by 0 bases and J by 4 bases, with 11 bases between. The V gene's germline CDR1 is SGHTA and CDR2 FQGNSA. The CDR3 DNA reads TGTGCCAGCAGCTTAGCCGCCGGGAGATCAGATACGCAGTATTTT. This encodes CASSLAAGRSDTQYF.

The chain employs TRBV7-6 and TRBJ2-1; 8 bases map to TRBD1. Germline V gives CDR1 SGHVS, CDR2 FNYEAQ. J was trimmed by 9 bases and V by 5 bases; bases with no gene match: 18. The CDR3 covers 17 residues. CDR3 DNA sequence: TGTGCCAGCAGCCCTACCACCTCGGACAGGGAATCAGCTGAGCAGTTCTTC. Translated, it gives CASSPTTSDRESAEQFF.

The chain carries TRBV6-5 and TRBJ1-1, with a possible D match to TRBD1 (6 bases). V was clipped by 0 bases and J by 5 bases, with 13 bases between them. The CDR3 sequence is 15 residues long. CDR1 is MNHEY and CDR2 is SVGAGI in the germline V gene. Written as DNA, the CDR3 is TGTGCCAGCAGTTACTCGACACAGGGAAGGACTGAAGCTTTCTTT. As protein: CASSYSTQGRTEAFF.

The chain employs TRBV10-3 and TRBJ2-1; 12 bases are shared with TRBD2. This CDR3 has 18 amino acids. V trimming: 6 bases; J trimming: 0 bases; junction bases outside the gene matches: 9. Germline V gene data show CDR1 as ENHRY and CDR2 as SYGVKD. CDR3 sequence reads: CAISLTSGGDSSYNEQFF. The CDR3 region has the DNA TGTGCCATCAGCCTGACTAGCGGGGGCGACAGCTCCTACAATGAGCAGTTCTTC.

This clone was seen a few times. The chain has TRBV7-2 and TRBJ1-6; D call uncertain. V shed 3 bases and J shed 14 bases, with 11 bases lying between them. The CDR3 totals 12 residues. Germline V gives CDR1 SGHTA, CDR2 FQGNSA. CDR3 protein: CASSFSGGALHF. Written as DNA, the CDR3 is TGTGCCAGCAGCTTCAGCGGCGGGGCCCTCCACTTT.

This rearrangement joins TRBV3-1 (or the pseudogene TRBV3-2) to TRBJ1-1; no firm D call. V was pared by 2 bases and J by 0 bases, with 16 bases between. CDR3 length equals 17 residues. Germline CDR1 and CDR2: LGHDT and YNNKEL (reference sequence). The CDR3 nucleotides are TGTGCCAGCAGCCAAACGATGAGACTGAAACTGAACACTGAAGCTTTCTTT. Its translation is CASSQTMRLKLNTEAFF.

V is TRBV5-1 and J is TRBJ2-1; TRBD2 matches 8 bases. Germline V gene lookup returns CDR1 SGHRS and CDR2 YFSETQ. After removal of 0 bases from V and 7 bases from J, the junction contained 3 bases not matched to a gene. The CDR3 length is 14 residues. This CDR3 reads CASSLGVAGNEQFF. CDR3 in DNA: TGCGCCAGCAGCTTGGGGGTAGCGGGGAATGAGCAGTTCTTC.

The chain employs TRBV30 and TRBJ2-7; perhaps TRBD1 as D (6 bases). The V end lost 3 bases, the J end lost 7 bases, and 13 bases lay between the germline ends. CDR1 is GTSNPN, CDR2 SVGIG, per germline (reference sequence). The CDR3 has 12 residues. DNA for the CDR3: TGTGCCTGGAGCGGACAGCAGGATGAGCAGTACTTC. Its translation: CAWSGQQDEQYF.

This chain uses TRBV5-4 with TRBJ1-1, with 9 positions matching TRBD1. Trimming took 4 bases from V and 0 from J; bases not matched to a gene: 4. CDR1 SGHNT and CDR2 YYREEE come from the germline V gene (reference sequence). This CDR3 comprises 15 residues. CDR3 sequence reads: CASSATGGLNTEAFF. In DNA form, the CDR3 reads TGTGCCAGCAGCGCAACAGGGGGCCTGAACACTGAAGCTTTCTTT.

The sample holds a few counts of this clone. This chain connects TRBV29-1 to TRBJ1-2, with 7 bases fitting TRBD1. The junction had 12 bases not matched to a gene; V was cut back by 8 bases and J by 6 bases. CDR1 is SQVTM, CDR2 ANQGSEA, per germline. The CDR3 runs 13 residues. CDR3 in DNA: TGCAGCAGCCGGGACAGCGGAGGGGATGGCTACACCTTC. This sequence encodes CSSRDSGGDGYTF.

The chain links TRBV3-1 (or the pseudogene TRBV3-2) to TRBJ1-1; D may be TRBD1 (5 bases). From germline, CDR1 is LGHDT and CDR2 YNNKEL (reference sequence). The germline V and J ends were trimmed by 4 bases and 4 bases, with 10 bases remaining between them. The CDR3 spans 13 residues. The CDR3 spells CASSPGQSTEAFF. CDR3 nucleotide sequence: TGTGCCAGCAGCCCAGGGCAATCCACTGAAGCTTTCTTT.

The chain uses TRBV19 and TRBJ1-4; 8 bases map to TRBD1. CDR3 size: 14 residues. The germline gives CDR1 LNHDA, CDR2 SQIVND (reference sequence). V lost 8 bases, J lost 7 bases, and 9 bases stayed unmatched. The CDR3, as DNA: TGTGCCAGTGGCAGACAGGGGATCGTTGAAAAACTGTTTTTT. It yields the protein CASGRQGIVEKLFF.

This clone was counted only a few times. The genes are TRBV28 and TRBJ1-5, with a tentative D call TRBD1 (6 bases). Per the germline V gene, CDR1 is MDHEN and CDR2 is SYDVKM. Deletions cut 2 bases from V and 4 bases from J, with 12 bases between. The CDR3 covers 15 residues. In nucleotides, the CDR3 is TGTGCCAGCAGTTTAGAGGGGGTCCTGAATCAGCCCCAGCATTTT. Its protein product is CASSLEGVLNQPQHF.

V gene TRBV13 combines with J gene TRBJ1-2, with TRBD1 as a possible D gene (5 bases). With 11 bases removed from V and 8 bases from J, the gap between germline ends came to 15 bases. Per the germline V gene, CDR1 is PRHDT and CDR2 is FYEKMQ (reference sequence). This CDR3 comprises 11 residues. Written as DNA, the CDR3 is TGTGCCGGAAAGGAGGGGATCGGCTACACCTTC. Amino acids: CAGKEGIGYTF.

The rearrangement links TRBV18 to TRBJ2-5, with TRBD2 matching 11 bases. Germline V CDR1 and CDR2: KGHSH, LQKENI. The CDR3 contains 16 residues. V was pared by 2 bases and J by 4 bases, with 6 bases of the junction left unmatched. The CDR3 region has the DNA TGTGCCAGCTCACCAACCGGACTAGCGGGTGGAGAGACCCAGTACTTC. Translated, it gives CASSPTGLAGGETQYF.

The chain uses TRBV5-8 and TRBJ2-5; D unresolved. Germline-derived CDR1 and CDR2 are SGHTS and YDEGEE. Trimming took off 5 bases at V and 0 bases at J, with 11 bases between the two ends. The CDR3 length is 14 residues. DNA for the CDR3: TGTGCCAGCAGTCGTACTATTTACCAAGAGACCCAGTACTTC. Translating gives CASSRTIYQETQYF.